One sample yielded the 17 T cell receptor beta chains listed below, sequenced in a study of cytomegalovirus exposure and HLA in healthy donors. PCR used 60 Vbeta primers and 13 Jbeta primers. The repertoire was sequenced with immunoSEQ multiplex PCR; TCRdb's copy has only in-frame clones and lacks some. The sample holds about 160,000 clones, about 88% seen once. What was sequenced was PBMCs. These receptors all come from a man younger than 30 in good health and CMV-seropositive.

The rearrangement joins TRBV5-8 to TRBJ1-6, with 9 bases lining up with TRBD1. CDR1 is SGHTS and CDR2 is YDEGEE in the germline V gene. With 1 base clipped from V and 0 bases from J, the junction kept 8 bases outside the gene matches. This CDR3 is built from 19 residues. This chain's CDR3 is CASSLLWTGDSSYNSPLHF. The CDR3 DNA follows: TGTGCCAGCAGCTTGCTTTGGACAGGGGATAGCTCCTATAATTCACCCCTCCACTTT.

This chain connects TRBV9 to TRBJ2-2, with 9 bases matching TRBD2. Trimming took 4 bases from V and 8 from J; bases not matched to a gene: 21. CDR1 is SGDLS and CDR2 is YYNGEE in the germline V gene. The CDR3 covers 19 residues. The CDR3 spells CASSTRSSRIAGDGGELFF. The DNA of the CDR3 is TGTGCCAGCAGCACCCGCAGCAGTCGAATAGCGGGGGATGGAGGGGAGCTGTTTTTT.

This clone was seen only a few times. The chain joins TRBV5-6 to TRBJ2-5; TRBD1 matches 8 bases. The length of the CDR3 is 14 residues. Unmatched junction bases numbered 3, after V lost 3 bases and J lost 2 bases. In germline, CDR1 is SGHDT, CDR2 YYEEEE. The CDR3, as DNA: TGTGCCAGCAGCTACGGACAGGGTCAAGAGACCCAGTACTTC. Its translation: CASSYGQGQETQYF.

V and J are TRBV4-3 and TRBJ2-1; 12 bases fit TRBD2. CDR1 is LGHNA, CDR2 YSLEER, per germline. With V trimmed by 0 bases and J by 7 bases, 16 bases remained unmatched. The CDR3 loop spans 20 amino acids. In DNA form, the CDR3 reads TGCGCCAGCAGCCAAGAATCTCGACTAGCGGGGGCTAATCCAGGTAATGAGCAGTTCTTC. Its translation is CASSQESRLAGANPGNEQFF.

V usage is TRBV9 and J usage is TRBJ2-7, with D possibly being TRBD2 (6 bases). The CDR3 loop spans 17 amino acids. Trimming removed 1 base at V and 1 base at J, with 18 bases between. CDR1 and CDR2 from the germline V gene are SGDLS and YYNGEE. CDR3 protein: CASSVNRIAEPSYEQYF. The CDR3 DNA follows: TGTGCCAGCAGCGTAAATCGGATAGCGGAACCATCCTACGAGCAGTACTTC.

The rearrangement joins TRBV25-1 to TRBJ2-1, with D possibly matching TRBD2 (6 bases). With 5 bases removed from V and 3 bases from J, the gap between germline ends came to 11 bases. The CDR3 length is 14 residues. In germline, CDR1 is MGHDK, CDR2 SYGVNS. CDR3 protein: CASSPTGVYNEQFF. The CDR3 nucleotides read TGTGCCAGCAGTCCGACGGGGGTCTACAATGAGCAGTTCTTC.

The chain is built from TRBV6-5 and TRBJ1-3, with a tentative D call TRBD1 (6 bases). CDR1 and CDR2 (germline): MNHEY, SVGAGI. Trimming removed 4 bases from V and 4 bases from J, with 14 bases in between. This CDR3 comprises 15 residues. The CDR3 sequence: CASSSPTGWGNTIYF. The DNA of the CDR3 is TGTGCCAGCAGTTCCCCGACAGGCTGGGGAAACACCATATATTTT.

The chain uses TRBV5-4 and TRBJ2-7; 8 positions match TRBD1. This CDR3 contains 14 residues. Germline CDR1 is SGHNT and CDR2 is YYREEE (reference sequence). The V gene end was trimmed by 2 bases and the J gene end by 1 base; junction bases not matched to a gene: 2. The DNA for the CDR3 is TGTGCCAGCAGCTTTGGACAGGGTTCCTACGAGCAGTACTTC. Encoded protein: CASSFGQGSYEQYF.

This clone was seen only once. The rearrangement joins TRBV6-1 to TRBJ2-2; no clear D. V lost 1 base to trimming and J lost 1 base, with 7 bases between them. CDR1 is MNHNS and CDR2 is SASEGT in the germline V gene. This CDR3 region has 15 residues. CDR3 nucleotides: TGTGCCAGCAGTGAAGGAACAGTGAACACCGGGGAGCTGTTTTTT. Its protein is CASSEGTVNTGELFF.

The chain combines TRBV7-3 with TRBJ2-6, with D perhaps TRBD2 (6 bases). This CDR3 is built from 16 residues. V was clipped by 0 bases and J by 0 bases, with 6 bases between them. Germline values: CDR1 SGHTA, CDR2 FQGTGA. DNA for the CDR3: TGTGCCAGCAGCTTAACGGGGGGCTCTGGGGCCAACGTCCTGACTTTC. It specifies CASSLTGGSGANVLTF.

The V and J genes are TRBV7-2 and TRBJ1-4, with D hard to call. This CDR3 has 15 amino acids. Between the trimmed V and J ends, which lost 6 bases and 6 bases, there was a span of 17 bases. CDR1 is SGHTA and CDR2 is FQGNSA in the germline V gene. As DNA, the CDR3 is TGTGCCAGCAGTCCCTTCCGCGGGCCGGATGAAAAACTGTTTTTT. Encoded protein: CASSPFRGPDEKLFF.

V and J are TRBV11-2 and TRBJ2-1; TRBD2 matches at 11 bases. This CDR3 contains 16 residues. The germline CDR1 and CDR2 sequences are SGHAT and FQNNGV. V shed 5 bases and J 3 bases; nucleotides not matched to a gene: 6. CDR3 protein: CASSQTSGVLYNEQFF. The CDR3 DNA is TGTGCCAGCAGCCAGACTAGCGGGGTACTCTACAATGAGCAGTTCTTC. The full variable domain, rest sourced from reference TRBV11-2 and TRBJ2-1, is EAGVAQSPRYKIIEKRQSVAFWCNPISGHATLYWYQQILGQGPKLLIQFQNNGVVDDSQLPKDRFSAERLKGVDSTLKIQPAKLEDSAVYLCASSQTSGVLYNEQFFGPGTRLTVL.

The chain is built from TRBV18 and TRBJ2-2; no firm D call. Trimming took 8 bases from V and 0 from J, leaving 13 bases between them. This CDR3 spans 15 amino acids. The germline V gene encodes CDR1 KGHSH and CDR2 LQKENI. The CDR3 reads CASLNGRTNTGELFF. In nucleotides, the CDR3 is TGTGCCAGCCTTAACGGCAGGACGAACACCGGGGAGCTGTTTTTT.

The gene calls are TRBV7-9 and TRBJ1-5; D is perhaps TRBD1 (5 bases). The germline CDR1 and CDR2 sequences are SEHNR and FQNEAQ (reference sequence). This CDR3 contains 15 residues. Trimming took 5 bases from V and 3 from J, leaving 14 bases between them. The CDR3, as DNA: TGTGCCAGCAGCAGCCCCAGGGAAGCCAATCAGCCCCAGCATTTT. As protein: CASSSPREANQPQHF.

This sequence joins TRBV7-9 and TRBJ1-1; D remains ambiguous. Germline values: CDR1 SEHNR, CDR2 FQNEAQ (reference sequence). The CDR3 contains 12 residues. Deletions cut 7 bases from V and 8 bases from J, with 14 bases between. The chain's CDR3 is CASNGRSREAFF. Written as DNA, the CDR3 is TGTGCCAGCAATGGTCGATCTCGGGAAGCTTTCTTT.

V usage is TRBV2 and J usage is TRBJ1-1; no firm D call. V lost 8 bases and J 7 bases, leaving 20 bases between the germline ends. Germline CDR1 reads SNHLY; CDR2 reads FYNNEI. The CDR3 sequence is 14 residues long. CDR3 sequence reads: CASGKEGLIDEAFF. The CDR3 bases are TGTGCCAGCGGGAAAGAAGGACTAATTGATGAAGCTTTCTTT.

The chain joins TRBV4-1 to TRBJ1-1; no clear D gene. This CDR3 comprises 19 residues. V lost 3 bases, J lost 1 base, and 24 bases lay in between. Germline V gene data show CDR1 as MGHRA and CDR2 as YSYEKL. Here the CDR3 reads CASSHLIGQGSDGNTEAFF. The CDR3 coding sequence is TGCGCCAGCAGCCATCTAATCGGTCAAGGGAGTGATGGGAACACTGAAGCTTTCTTT.